The clone carrying this TCR beta chain was picked up a small number of times. Its antigen remains unidentified. Sequencing used immunoSEQ multiplex PCR; TCRdb keeps in-frame clones, though not all of them. Of over 130,000 clones listed, about 89% are singletons. From germline, CDR1 is SGHAT and CDR2 FQNNGV. V was trimmed by 0 bases and J by 1 base, leaving 6 bases between them. The CDR3 spans 14 residues. This entry belongs to a study of T cell responses to AZD1222 COVID-19 vaccine. General observations from the study: Vaccination with two AZD1222 doses was followed by a rise in Spike-specific TCR breadth and depth. Seropositive AZD1222 recipients at baseline numbered only five or six. The donor group comprised mostly white British people and more females; the analysis possibly underestimated clonal diversity.

The starting material was peripheral blood, obtained 28 days after the second dose of the MenACWY control vaccine. The sequence was collected from an adult who received the MenACWY meningococcal vaccine as a control. The chain combines TRBV11-2 with TRBJ1-1; D is uncertain. The DNA of the CDR3 is TGTGCCAGCAGCTTAGATCAGACGAACACTGAAGCTTTCTTT. Encoded protein: CASSLDQTNTEAFF.